This TCR beta chain was identified in a study of T cell repertoires and HLA-DP antigens (dated by TCRdb to between 2018 and 2020). At the level of the whole study: Using HeLa cells transduced to present allogeneic HLA-DP, the study set up an in vitro model of CD4+ T cell alloreactivity. The three donors were two male and one female, with ages ranging from the 18-to-29 to the 60-to-69 age band. An average DNA input of around 220 ng was used for sorted CD137+CD4+ samples, compared with 950 to 1,500 ng for pre-culture CD4+ samples. The two alloantigens modelled structurally similar versus dissimilar alloantigens, differing from self at one and 9 to 11 peptide-binding groove amino acids, respectively.

Magnetic bead negative selection was used to isolate untouched CD4+ T cells from Ficoll-separated PBMC, with an average purity of 97.7%. Magnetic beads were used to isolate untouched CD4+ T cells from Ficoll-separated PBMC, giving about 97.7% purity with negligible CD8+ contamination. Donors were a few healthy blood donors whose buffy coats supplied peripheral blood mononuclear cells. Each of the three donors was CMV seronegative. Genomic DNA was extracted with the DNeasy Blood & Tissue Kit. For each subject, genomic DNA from sorted CD137+CD4+ cells and from pre-culture CD4+ baseline samples underwent TCRB sequencing. The immunoSEQ multiplex PCR, with forward primers for 54 TRBV segments and reverse primers for 13 TRBJ segments, was used to amplify TCRB CDR3 regions. For pre-culture CD4+ samples, sequencing was done at deep resolution with a target of about 210,000 T cell genomes. Sequencing of amplicons was performed on an Illumina HiSeq System, and 87 bp reads covering the CDR3 were generated. Under the source paper's analysis protocol: Reads were corrected for PCR and sequencing errors, and CDR3 regions were defined by alignment to IMGT reference sequences. Synthetic template pools were used to estimate template counts and unique rearrangement counts. Clonality was computed by subtracting Pielou's evenness from 1. The Daley-Smith estimator was used to estimate richness. Repertoire overlap was measured with Morisita's index. Clones found in cultured samples but undetected in the pre-culture repertoire of the corresponding donor were defined as low-abundance clones. TCRdb took over this immuneACCESS table, retaining in-frame rearrangements with V and J assigned. Such tables are incomplete; in checked studies, under half of the missing clones stem from an unresolved V gene, and the remainder is unexplained. D and trimming were read from the DNA, whereas the V and J calls and clone size are those reported in that table. The sample data list roughly 110,000 clones, and 90% to 95% of these were observed just once. The top ten constitute about 0.27% of the sample.

Summary of the overall study and its limitations: Similar clonality (around 0.4) was observed for sorted CD137+ cells against both alloantigens, and this clonality was much higher than that observed in pre-culture samples (about 0.041). Clones undetected before culture had an average cumulative frequency of roughly 35% against one allele versus around 51% against the other. The naive and memory CD4+ repertoires were not analysed as separate populations. Limitations included only three donors, a non-physiological HeLa antigen-presenting system, and the use of total CD4+ responder cells.

Details on this clone: Its antigen remains undetermined. The junction does not match germline at one end; this may be a read error.

The CDR3, from cysteine to phenylalanine, totals 16 residues. Here the CDR3 DNA is all that survives: 48 bases in frame from base 1. The germline V gene (reference sequence) gives CDR1 as SSHAT and CDR2 as FNYEAQ. Specimen: CD4+ T cells from PBMCs. The TCR comes from a woman under 30 in good health and CMV-seronegative. The receptor chain draws on TRBV7-7 and TRBJ2-2; TRBD2 fits 7 bases in the junction. The bases read TGTGCTAGCAGCTTCCTGGCGGGAGCGTCCTCCGGGGAGCTGTTTTTT. This codes for CASSFLAGASSGELFF.